Listed below are T cell receptor beta chains from one sample, sequenced in a study of T cells in tumors after PD-1 blockade. Sequencing was performed with immunoSEQ multiplex PCR; in TCRdb, only in-frame clones are kept and a portion is missing. This table holds about 59,000 clones, about four fifths found once. The source material was PBMCs, sampled before anti-PD-1 treatment. The source of these receptors is a human donor with basal cell carcinoma. CDR3s include the opening cysteine and the closing phenylalanine or tryptophan. The D gene is left open where the match is weak. Clone size is stated in some rows and not others, as once, few, many or a class when expanded.

>TRBJ1-6|TRBV3-1/TRBV3-2|-|TRBD1
CASSQTTGAGSPLHF
TGTGCCAGCAGCCAGACTACAGGGGCCGGTTCACCCCTCCACTTT
>TRBJ1-1|TRBV11-2|-|TRBD1
CASSASGGGFVMNTEAFF
TGTGCCAGCAGCGCATCAGGGGGGGGGTTTGTTATGAACACTGAAGCTTTCTTT
>TRBJ2-1|TRBV18|-|-
CASSPGVEQFF
TGTGCCAGCTCACCGGGGGTTGAGCAGTTCTTC
>TRBJ2-1|TRBV6-5|-|TRBD2
CASTPVSGGGEQFF
TGTGCCAGCACCCCTGTTAGCGGGGGTGGGGAGCAGTTCTTC
>TRBJ2-3|TRBV5-6|few|-
CASSLGGGTQYF
TGTGCCAGCAGCTTGGGTGGGGGTACGCAGTATTTT
>TRBJ2-3|TRBV3-1/TRBV3-2|-|-
CASSQDRAYPSGTQYF
TGTGCCAGCAGCCAAGATAGGGCCTACCCCAGCGGTACGCAGTATTTT
>TRBJ1-5|TRBV18|-|-
CASSPGSNQPQHF
TGTGCCAGCTCACCGGGGAGCAATCAGCCCCAGCATTTT
>TRBJ1-2|TRBV3-1/TRBV3-2|-|-
CASSQTDFYGYTF
TGTGCCAGCAGCCAGACAGATTTCTATGGCTACACCTTC
>TRBJ2-1|TRBV10-2|-|-
CASSVGKIEQFF
TGCGCCAGCAGTGTGGGTAAGATTGAGCAGTTCTTC
>TRBJ1-5|TRBV30|-|-
CAWRVDSNQPQHF
TGTGCCTGGAGAGTGGATAGCAATCAGCCCCAGCATTTT
>TRBJ1-1|TRBV7-3|-|-
CASSLHRGSEAFF
TGTGCCAGCAGCTTACATAGGGGAAGTGAAGCTTTCTTT
>TRBJ2-2|TRBV9|-|-
CASSVRGDANTGELFF
TGTGCCAGCAGCGTAAGGGGGGACGCGAACACCGGGGAGCTGTTTTTT
>TRBJ2-3|TRBV24-1|once|TRBD2
CATSDSRLASTDTQYF
TGTGCCACCAGTGATTCCCGACTAGCTAGCACAGATACGCAGTATTTT
>TRBJ1-1|TRBV5-8|-|TRBD1
CASSTRQGGTAFF
TGTGCCAGCAGCACCCGACAGGGAGGTACGGCTTTCTTT
>TRBJ1-2|TRBV18|-|TRBD1
CASSPTGDYGYTF
TGTGCCAGCTCACCGACAGGGGACTATGGCTACACCTTC
>TRBJ1-1|TRBV5-1|-|-
CASRGPGNMNTEAFF
TGCGCCAGCAGGGGGCCCGGCAACATGAACACTGAAGCTTTCTTT
>TRBJ2-7|TRBV5-6|-|TRBD1
CASSLGTGRSWYF
TGTGCCAGCAGCCTCGGGACAGGGAGGTCGTGGTACTTC
>TRBJ2-1|TRBV12-3/TRBV12-4|-|-
CASSQLQGGEQFF
TGTGCCAGCAGCCAATTACAGGGCGGTGAGCAGTTCTTC
>TRBJ1-5|TRBV7-8|once|TRBD1
CASSLGQGARVSRVAQPQHF
TGTGCCAGCAGCTTAGGACAGGGGGCGCGAGTCTCGAGAGTCGCTCAGCCCCAGCATTTT
>TRBJ2-3|TRBV15|-|-
CATSGGGSSTDTQYF
TGTGCCACCAGCGGCGGAGGATCTAGCACAGATACGCAGTATTTT
>TRBJ2-2|TRBV5-1|-|TRBD1
CASSPTGDRNTGELFF
TGCGCCAGCAGCCCAACTGGGGACAGGAACACCGGGGAGCTGTTTTTT
>TRBJ1-6|TRBV19|once|-
CASSLLGGSYNSPLHF
TGTGCCAGTAGCCTATTGGGTGGCTCCTATAATTCACCCCTCCACTTT
>TRBJ1-2|TRBV5-5|-|-
CASDPSSAGPYGYTF
TGTGCCAGCGACCCCTCGTCGGCAGGGCCTTATGGCTACACCTTC
>TRBJ2-3|TRBV4-1|-|-
CASSPQEASTDTQYF
TGCGCCAGCAGCCCCCAGGAAGCTAGCACAGATACGCAGTATTTT
>TRBJ2-6|TRBV2|-|-
CASSEAGSGANVLTF
TGTGCCAGCAGTGAAGCAGGCTCTGGGGCCAACGTCCTGACTTTC
>TRBJ1-6|TRBV9|-|-
CASSVEGRENSPLHF
TGTGCCAGCAGCGTAGAGGGCAGGGAGAATTCACCCCTCCACTTT
>TRBJ2-7|TRBV6-5|-|-
CASSYSILGSYEQYF
TGTGCCAGCAGTTACTCGATCCTCGGGAGCTACGAGCAGTACTTC
>TRBJ1-1|TRBV15|-|TRBD1
CATSRGQVMTEAFF
TGTGCCACCAGCCGCGGACAGGTAATGACTGAAGCTTTCTTT
>TRBJ2-1|TRBV7-2|-|-
CASSLPAYNEQFF
TGTGCCAGCAGCTTACCAGCCTACAATGAGCAGTTCTTC
>TRBJ1-5|TRBV28|-|TRBD1
CASRRNRGQGALFGNQPQHF
TGTGCCAGCAGACGCAACCGGGGACAGGGAGCCCTTTTTGGCAATCAGCCCCAGCATTTT
>TRBJ2-3|TRBV9|-|-
CASSPQRFGITDTQYF
TGTGCCAGCAGCCCTCAGAGGTTTGGAATCACAGATACGCAGTATTTT
>TRBJ2-3|TRBV6-4|once|TRBD2
CASSISSGGSTDTQYF
TGTGCCAGCAGTATATCTAGCGGGGGGAGCACAGATACGCAGTATTTT
>TRBJ1-4|TRBV4-2|-|-
CASSPQGPTNEKLFF
TGTGCCAGCAGCCCTCAGGGGCCGACTAATGAAAAACTGTTTTTT
>TRBJ1-4|TRBV15|-|-
CATSREAAPDEKLFF
TGTGCCACCAGCAGAGAGGCGGCGCCCGATGAAAAACTGTTTTTT